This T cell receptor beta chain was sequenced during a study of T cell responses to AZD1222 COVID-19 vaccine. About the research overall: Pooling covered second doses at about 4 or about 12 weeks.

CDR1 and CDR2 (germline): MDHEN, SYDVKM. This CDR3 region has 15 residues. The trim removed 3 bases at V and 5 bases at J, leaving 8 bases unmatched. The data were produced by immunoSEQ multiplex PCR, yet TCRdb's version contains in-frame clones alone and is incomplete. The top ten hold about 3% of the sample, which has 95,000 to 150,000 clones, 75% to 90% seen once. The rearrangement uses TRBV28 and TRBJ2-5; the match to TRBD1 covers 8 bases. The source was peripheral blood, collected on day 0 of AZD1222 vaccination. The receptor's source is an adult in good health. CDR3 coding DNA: TGTGCCAGCAGTTTTCAGGGGGCACGGGCGGAGACCCAGTACTTC. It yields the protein CASSFQGARAETQYF.